A single sample gave rise to the 27 T cell receptor beta chains below, sequenced in a study of blood T cell repertoires in COVID-19. Sequencing used immunoSEQ multiplex PCR; TCRdb keeps in-frame clones, though not all of them. Here the sample spans approximately 130,000 clones, approximately 80% being singletons. Material for sequencing was peripheral blood. Receptor source: a man of 80 years or more with acute or convalescent COVID-19.

This chain uses TRBV27 with TRBJ1-1; possible D gene TRBD1, 5 bases. CDR3 length equals 15 residues. Germline V gene lookup returns CDR1 MNHEY and CDR2 SMNVEV (reference sequence). V lost 6 bases, J lost 0 bases, and 14 bases lay in between. CDR3 nucleotide sequence: TGTGCCAGCAGGACCCACAGGCAAATGAACACTGAAGCTTTCTTT. As protein: CASRTHRQMNTEAFF.

The chain uses TRBV6-5 and TRBJ2-6; 7 bases align to TRBD1. The CDR3 runs to 15 residues. V lost 8 bases, J lost 11 bases, and 15 bases stayed unmatched. Germline V gene lookup returns CDR1 MNHEY and CDR2 SVGAGI. The chain's CDR3 is CASGEGALGGYVLTF. CDR3 nucleotide sequence: TGTGCCAGCGGAGAGGGGGCTCTTGGTGGGTACGTCCTGACTTTC.

The chain carries TRBV7-2 and TRBJ2-7, with D possibly matching TRBD1 (5 bases). V was shortened by 0 bases and J by 2 bases, with 17 bases between the two germline ends. Germline V gives CDR1 SGHTA, CDR2 FQGNSA. The CDR3 extends over 17 amino acids. The CDR3 here is CASSLAQDTWSAYEQYF. The CDR3 DNA reads as TGTGCCAGCAGCTTAGCGCAGGACACCTGGTCCGCCTACGAGCAGTACTTC.

The chain uses TRBV29-1 and TRBJ1-2; D is perhaps TRBD1 (6 bases). Germline assignment: CDR1 SQVTM and CDR2 ANQGSEA. V lost 1 base and J 4 bases, leaving 7 bases between the germline ends. The CDR3 runs to 12 residues. CDR3 in DNA: TGCAGCGTTGAAGGGACAGCCTATGGCTACACCTTC. Its protein product is CSVEGTAYGYTF.

CDR3 in amino acids: CASSDGLVTYEQYF. CDR3 bases: TGTGCCAGCAGTGATGGTCTAGTTACATACGAGCAGTACTTC. V usage is TRBV2 and J usage is TRBJ2-7; D uncertain. CDR1 and CDR2 (germline): SNHLY, FYNNEI. The V end was cut by 3 bases, the J end by 4 bases, with 13 bases between. CDR3 length: 14 residues.

This clone was counted between two and nine times. This chain uses TRBV9 with TRBJ1-6; 7 nucleotides align to TRBD1. CDR1 and CDR2 (germline): SGDLS, YYNGEE. The CDR3 covers 13 residues. The V segment lost 0 bases and the J segment 10 bases; nucleotides outside the gene matches: 1. The CDR3: CASSVEGGSPLHF. As DNA, the CDR3 is TGTGCCAGCAGCGTAGAAGGGGGCTCACCCCTCCACTTT.

The chain has TRBV6-1 and TRBJ2-7; perhaps TRBD1 as D (6 bases). The CDR3 is 15 amino acids. Per the germline V gene, CDR1 is MNHNS and CDR2 is SASEGT. The germline V and J ends were trimmed by 0 bases and 3 bases, with 12 bases remaining between them. CDR3 residues: CASSEAWGQFYEQYF. The DNA of the CDR3 is TGTGCCAGCAGTGAAGCCTGGGGGCAGTTCTACGAGCAGTACTTC.

The CDR3 protein is CASSVTPLVNEQFF. Written as DNA, the CDR3 is TGTGCCAGCAGCGTAACCCCCTTAGTTAATGAGCAGTTCTTC. The chain has TRBV9 and TRBJ2-1; D not certain. The germline V gene encodes CDR1 SGDLS and CDR2 YYNGEE. The CDR3 has 14 amino acids. Trimming left V 1 base short and J 7 bases short, with 12 bases between.

This clone turned up a few times. The chain combines TRBV4-2 with TRBJ1-2, with D possibly TRBD1 on 5 matching bases. The CDR3 extends over 16 amino acids. Trimming stripped 2 bases from V and 3 bases from J, with 16 bases between. Germline-derived CDR1 and CDR2 are LGHNA and YNFKEQ. CDR3 bases: TGTGCCAGCAGCCAATCGCCCCGAACAGGAGACTATGGCTACACCTTC. Its protein is CASSQSPRTGDYGYTF.

The chain is built from TRBV30 and TRBJ2-5, with D maybe TRBD1 (6 bases). CDR1 is GTSNPN and CDR2 is SVGIG in the germline V gene (reference sequence). V was shortened by 5 bases and J by 7 bases, with 20 bases between the two germline ends. The CDR3 length is 14 residues. Here the CDR3 reads CAWGVYSGDGTQYF. The CDR3 coding sequence is TGTGCCTGGGGGGTATACTCAGGGGACGGGACCCAGTACTTC.

V and J are TRBV15 and TRBJ2-7; TRBD1 matches at 9 bases. Germline CDR1 LNHNV, CDR2 YYDKDF (reference sequence). CDR3 length equals 14 residues. V gave up 9 bases and J gave up 1 base; unmatched junction bases: 7. CDR3 coding DNA: TGTGCCACGCGAACAGGGGGCCAGTCCTACGAGCAGTACTTC. Protein: CATRTGGQSYEQYF.

The chain employs TRBV11-2 and TRBJ2-5; D is unclear. This CDR3 has 13 residues. The germline gives CDR1 SGHAT, CDR2 FQNNGV. Trimming left V 1 base short and J 10 bases short, with 13 bases between. This CDR3 reads CASSLGGPTVQYF. The CDR3 DNA reads TGTGCCAGCAGCTTAGGTGGCCCCACAGTCCAGTACTTC.

This sequence joins TRBV14 and TRBJ2-3; 10 bases fit TRBD2. Trimming at V came to 1 base and at J to 6 bases, leaving 10 bases not matched to a gene. CDR1 SGHDN and CDR2 FVKESK come from the germline V gene. The CDR3 runs to 17 residues. The CDR3 sequence is CASSQVGSGGPRDTQYF. The DNA for the CDR3 is TGTGCCAGCAGCCAAGTGGGTAGCGGGGGGCCCCGGGATACGCAGTATTTT.

This chain connects TRBV6-4 to TRBJ2-2; 8 positions match TRBD2. CDR3 length: 14 amino acids. The junction had 0 bases not matched to a gene; V was cut back by 0 bases and J by 6 bases. The germline V gene has CDR1 MRHNA and CDR2 SNTAGT. The CDR3: CASSDSGGAGELFF. The CDR3, as DNA: TGTGCCAGCAGTGACTCCGGGGGGGCCGGGGAGCTGTTTTTT.

J is TRBJ2-7 and V is TRBV12-3 or TRBV12-4; tentatively, D is TRBD1 (6 bases). This CDR3 comprises 13 residues. Trimming stripped 6 bases from V and 2 bases from J, with 11 bases between. CDR3 sequence: CASRRDTAYEQYF. In DNA form, the CDR3 reads TGTGCCAGCAGAAGGGACACTGCCTACGAGCAGTACTTC.

This clone was seen a single time. This sequence joins TRBV5-1 and TRBJ1-2, with TRBD1 identical over 7 bases. Germline values: CDR1 SGHRS, CDR2 YFSETQ. The CDR3 sequence is 14 residues long. The V gene end was trimmed by 0 bases and the J gene end by 7 bases; junction bases not matched to a gene: 6. CDR3 DNA: TGCGCCAGCAGCTTGGAGGCAGGGGGGTCTGGCTACACCTTC. As protein: CASSLEAGGSGYTF.

This chain connects TRBV5-1 to TRBJ2-5, with D maybe TRBD1 (5 bases). The CDR3 length is 14 residues. Trimming took 1 base from V and 4 from J, leaving 11 bases between them. CDR1 is SGHRS and CDR2 is YFSETQ in the germline V gene. CDR3: CASSLTRVGETQYF. DNA of the CDR3: TGCGCCAGCAGCTTGACCAGGGTTGGAGAGACCCAGTACTTC.

Comment on this clone: One end of the junction does not line up with germline, which may come from a read error. This sequence joins TRBV25-1 and TRBJ2-7, with D possibly TRBD1 on 5 matching bases. Germline lookup yields CDR1 MGHDK and CDR2 SYGVNS. The CDR3 is 11 amino acids. CDR3 nucleotide sequence: TGTGCCAGCAGTCAGGGTTACGGGCAGTACTTC. Residues: CASSQGYGQYF.

This clone was seen more than once but under ten times. The rearrangement uses TRBV10-3 and TRBJ2-1, with D tentatively TRBD2 (6 bases). The CDR3 runs 17 residues. The germline gives CDR1 ENHRY, CDR2 SYGVKD. Trimming removed 0 bases from V and 4 bases from J, with 16 bases in between. Written as DNA, the CDR3 is TGTGCCATCAGTGAGTCCAAATTTTGGGGGGATTACAATGAGCAGTTCTTC. This translates into CAISESKFWGDYNEQFF.

This clone appeared once. CDR3: CASRRRQVEYGYTF. DNA of the CDR3: TGTGCCAGCCGAAGAAGGCAGGTCGAGTATGGCTACACCTTC. The chain has TRBV19 and TRBJ1-2; D unresolved. This CDR3 has 14 residues. Trimming removed 9 bases at V and 5 bases at J, with 19 bases between. CDR1 is LNHDA and CDR2 is SQIVND in the germline V gene (reference sequence).

In this sample, this clone turned up a few times. This chain links TRBV28 with TRBJ1-2; no firm D call. CDR1 and CDR2 (germline): MDHEN, SYDVKM. This CDR3 is built from 12 residues. V lost 8 bases and J lost 6, with 13 bases in between. The CDR3 reads CASDDEAHGYTF. Here the CDR3 DNA reads TGTGCCAGCGACGACGAGGCGCATGGCTACACCTTC.

The count of this clone is one. The CDR3 sequence is CASSPPSLQETQYF. The CDR3 DNA sequence: TGTGCCAGCTCACCACCGTCTCTCCAAGAGACCCAGTACTTC. The chain employs TRBV18 and TRBJ2-5; D remains ambiguous. The V and J ends lost 0 bases and 1 base respectively, with 6 bases between them. The CDR3 totals 14 residues. Germline-derived CDR1 and CDR2 are KGHSH and LQKENI.

The rearrangement uses TRBV5-6 and TRBJ2-1, with 8 bases that match TRBD1. Germline V gives CDR1 SGHDT, CDR2 YYEEEE. The CDR3 covers 16 residues. Trimming took 4 bases from V and 2 from J; bases not matched to a gene: 8. DNA of the CDR3: TGTGCCAGCAGCCCGAGGACAGGGAGTCCCTACAATGAGCAGTTCTTC. It yields the protein CASSPRTGSPYNEQFF.

The genes are TRBV18 and TRBJ1-1; D possibly corresponds to TRBD1 (5 bases). CDR3 size: 13 residues. V lost 1 base and J lost 5, with 8 bases in between. CDR1 KGHSH and CDR2 LQKENI come from the germline V gene. CDR3 sequence reads: CASSPQGRTEAFF. CDR3 sequence (DNA): TGTGCCAGCTCACCACAGGGGAGGACTGAAGCTTTCTTT.

The chain has TRBV12-3 or TRBV12-4 and TRBJ1-2; no definite D call. Trimming took 6 bases from V and 7 from J, leaving 15 bases between them. The CDR3 has 13 residues. The CDR3 loop reads CASSPLSAGGYTF. As DNA, the CDR3 is TGTGCCAGCAGCCCCCTTAGCGCGGGTGGCTACACCTTC.

J is TRBJ1-3 and V is TRBV29-1; D unclear. Germline V gives CDR1 SQVTM, CDR2 ANQGSEA. The germline V and J ends were trimmed by 7 bases and 1 base, with 11 bases remaining between them. The CDR3 has 13 residues. The chain's CDR3 is CSAGRDSGNTIYF. The CDR3 DNA reads TGCAGCGCCGGGCGGGATTCTGGAAACACCATATATTTT.

The rearrangement uses TRBV14 and TRBJ2-7; maybe TRBD2 (5 bases). The germline CDR1 and CDR2 sequences are SGHDN and FVKESK. The ends were cut back, 3 bases at V and 6 bases at J, with 18 bases in the middle. The CDR3 runs to 15 residues. The CDR3 spells CASSHPGQLAGEQYF. CDR3 in DNA: TGTGCCAGCAGCCATCCGGGTCAGCTAGCCGGCGAGCAGTACTTC.